Included here is one T cell receptor (beta chain) sequence, with context. The antigen is unknown. Per germline, CDR1 SGHTA and CDR2 FQGNSA. The CDR3 consists of 15 residues. V was clipped by 1 base and J by 5 bases; unmatched bases: 7. TCRdb ran MiXCR on the 5' RACE reads and lists one entry per CDR3 protein. The table includes around 480,000 distinct CDR3 sequences, 14% detected once. The sample is drawn from a study of identical twins. The study, taken as a whole, reports: Zero-insertion analyses could be partly confounded by invariant MAIT and iNKT cells.

The sample was also reused in another study, on yellow fever vaccine responses in identical twins.

V usage is TRBV7-2 and J usage is TRBJ2-7, with 8 bases lining up with TRBD1. This receptor was taken from a woman aged 18-29 years in good health. Material: CD4+ T cells sorted from blood. For the CDR3, the DNA is TGTGCCAGCAGCTTAGGGGGTCAGGGGGCCCACGAGCAGTACTTC. Protein product: CASSLGGQGAHEQYF. Full variable domain (outside the CDR3, taken from reference TRBV7-2 and TRBJ2-7): GAGVSQSPSNKVTEKGKDVELRCDPISGHTALYWYRQSLGQGLEFLIYFQGNSAPDKSGLPSDRFSAERTGGSVSTLTIQRTQQEDSAVYLCASSLGGQGAHEQYFGPGTRLTVT.